This TCR beta chain was retrieved from a study of CD8+ T cells in alopecia areata (dated by TCRdb to the late 2010s). Background on the whole study: Treated patients were enrolled in an open-label pilot trial of oral tofacitinib, 5 to 10 mg twice daily, for moderate-to-severe alopecia areata. The RNA source kit depended on sample type: the PAXgene miRNA kit for fixed scalp, the miRNeasy kit for PBMCs, and the RNeasy kit for mouse skin. The study used high-throughput TCRbeta sequencing to examine T cell clonal expansion in alopecia areata, in both the C3H/HeJ mouse model and human patients. In treated patients, disease severity was measured using the SALT score, which gives the percentage of scalp surface area affected. Biopsies were taken from tofacitinib-treated patients at baseline and again at 4 and 24 weeks into treatment, and several of those patients also had a later scalp biopsy. Scalp clonality was compared across normal scalp (n=4), patchy alopecia areata scalp (n=8), and alopecia totalis/universalis scalp (n=8). Patients received tofacitinib for 6 to 18 months and were then followed off drug for 6 months to check for delayed response and recurrence. Scalp tissue and sorted CD4+ and CD8+ peripheral blood T cells from patchy and totalis/universalis alopecia areata patients and from healthy controls were covered by human TCRbeta sequencing. Amplification of TCRbeta CDR3 regions was done by immunoSEQ multiplex PCR using 35 Vbeta forward primers and 13 Jbeta reverse primers. Study-wide findings and limitations: Tofacitinib significantly lowered scalp clonality and the number of expanded CD8+ clones among the top 100 scalp clones. Lesional scalp, especially in alopecia totalis/universalis, showed higher clonality and more expanded CD8+ clones than normal scalp, suggesting antigenic drive. Unlike mouse skin, where gammadelta T cells dominate, normal human skin contains resident alphabeta T cells that get sequenced too, which complicates analysis of the scalp TCR repertoire. TCR sequences shared between patients were less clear than in mice, possibly partly because of HLA diversity in the patient population. The treated cohort was small, with a single nonresponder, so links between baseline CD8+ expansion and response need larger studies. Many expanded lesional clones persisted in scalp and blood during tofacitinib treatment, which may partly explain relapse after stopping treatment.

The meaning of the sample's time point label: around 28 days on oral tofacitinib. The treatment or condition tag for this specimen amounts to: oral pan-JAK inhibitor, 5-10 mg twice daily. From alopecia areata patients, peripheral blood was collected along with lesional scalp punch biopsies. PBMCs were separated by density centrifugation and stained for CD3, CD4 and CD8, after which CD4+ and CD8+ T cells were sorted on a FACSAria. From the cysteine up to the phenylalanine, the CDR3 has a length of 14 residues. Of all the DNA, just the CDR3 is kept, 42 bases in frame from base 1. Germline trimming amounts to 3 bases on V and 4 bases on J, with 4 as the count of junction bases outside the gene matches. Based on the germline V gene, the CDR1 and CDR2 sequences are MGHRA and YSYEKL. The library was produced with the immunoSEQ multiplex PCR assay. RNA was extracted from all samples and reverse transcribed into cDNA, which served as template for TCR sequencing. SuperScript III was used for first-strand cDNA synthesis, primed with a 2:1 mix of oligo-dT and random hexamers. A synthetic immune receptor repertoire was used to assess amplification bias, and residual bias was removed computationally. On the study's bioinformatics: After raw reads were preprocessed to remove errors, the CDR3 was defined following IMGT conventions as running from the conserved cysteine to phenylalanine. Clonality was computed by normalizing Shannon entropy by log2 of the number of productive unique TCRs and subtracting the result from 1. CD4 or CD8 identity of scalp clones was inferred by cross-referencing scalp TCRbeta sequences with sorted blood CD4 and CD8 repertoires. This is the immuneACCESS table as TCRdb keeps it, with only in-frame sequences that have V and J called. A part of the clones is gone; compared with another copy, unresolved V genes explain less than half, and the rest is unexplained. Clone size and the V and J calls come from that table; the DNA yielded D and trimming. This sample is represented by some 200,000 clones; more than 45% of them were singletons. Roughly 1.5% of the sample comes from the top ten.

The sample holds a few counts of this clone. Its antigen is unknown. Base qualities were left out, and no much larger clone turns up one base away. This material consisted of CD4+ T cells sorted from blood, taken at week 4, from a patient treated with tofacitinib. This TCR was sampled from a human donor with alopecia areata. This receptor chain uses TRBV4-1 and TRBJ2-7; a stretch of 9 junction bases matches TRBD1. The CDR3 reads CASSQGGTGYEQYF. The bases are TGCGCCAGCAGCCAGGGAGGGACAGGGTACGAGCAGTACTTC.